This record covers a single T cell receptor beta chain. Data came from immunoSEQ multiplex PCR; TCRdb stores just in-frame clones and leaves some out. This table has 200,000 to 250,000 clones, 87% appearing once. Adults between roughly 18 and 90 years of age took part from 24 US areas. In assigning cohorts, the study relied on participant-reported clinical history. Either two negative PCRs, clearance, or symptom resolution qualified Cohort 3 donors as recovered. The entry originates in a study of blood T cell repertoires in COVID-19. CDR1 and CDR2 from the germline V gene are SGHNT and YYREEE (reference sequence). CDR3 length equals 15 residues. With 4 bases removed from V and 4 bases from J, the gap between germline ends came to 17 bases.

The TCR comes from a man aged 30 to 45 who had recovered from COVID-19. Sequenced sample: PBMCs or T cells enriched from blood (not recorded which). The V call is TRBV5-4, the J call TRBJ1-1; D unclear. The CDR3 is CASSHQNSPGTEAFF. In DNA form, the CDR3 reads TGTGCCAGCAGCCATCAAAACAGCCCCGGCACTGAAGCTTTCTTT.